This TCR beta chain comes out of a study of blood T cell repertoires in COVID-19. Sequencing was performed with immunoSEQ multiplex PCR; in TCRdb, only in-frame clones are kept and a portion is missing. The sample lists about 220,000 clones; approximately 78% were seen once. Sequenced: peripheral blood. This TCR was recovered from a woman aged 70 to 79 with COVID-19, enrolled during active disease.

CDR3 loop: CSARWESEAFF. CDR3 nucleotides: TGCAGTGCTAGATGGGAGTCTGAAGCTTTCTTT. V is TRBV20-1 and J is TRBJ1-1; unclear D gene. The V and J ends lost 2 bases and 6 bases respectively, with 7 bases between them. The length of the CDR3 is 11 residues. Germline V CDR1 and CDR2: DFQATT, SNEGSKA (reference sequence).